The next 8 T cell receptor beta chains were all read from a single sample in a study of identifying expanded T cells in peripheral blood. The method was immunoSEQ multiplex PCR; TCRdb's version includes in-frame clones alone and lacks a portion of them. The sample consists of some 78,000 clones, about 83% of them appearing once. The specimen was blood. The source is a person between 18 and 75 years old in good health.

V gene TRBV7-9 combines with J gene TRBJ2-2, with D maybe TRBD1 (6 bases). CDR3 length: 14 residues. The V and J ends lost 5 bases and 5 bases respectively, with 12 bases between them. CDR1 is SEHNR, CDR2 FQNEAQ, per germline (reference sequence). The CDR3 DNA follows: TGTGCCAGCAGCCTCCGGACAGTAACCGGGGAGCTGTTTTTT. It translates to CASSLRTVTGELFF. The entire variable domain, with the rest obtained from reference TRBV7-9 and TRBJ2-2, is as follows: DTGVSQNPRHKITKRGQNVTFRCDPISEHNRLYWYRQTLGQGPEFLTYFQNEAQLEKSRLLSDRFSAERPKGSFSTLEIQRTEQGDSAMYLCASSLRTVTGELFFGEGSRLTVL.

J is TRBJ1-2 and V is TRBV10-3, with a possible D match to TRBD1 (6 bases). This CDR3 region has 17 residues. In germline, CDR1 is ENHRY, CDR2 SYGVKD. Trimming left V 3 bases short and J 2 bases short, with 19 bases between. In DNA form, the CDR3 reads TGTGCCATCAGTGATGTGGGGGAGGGGGATCCCAACTATGGCTACACCTTC. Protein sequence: CAISDVGEGDPNYGYTF.

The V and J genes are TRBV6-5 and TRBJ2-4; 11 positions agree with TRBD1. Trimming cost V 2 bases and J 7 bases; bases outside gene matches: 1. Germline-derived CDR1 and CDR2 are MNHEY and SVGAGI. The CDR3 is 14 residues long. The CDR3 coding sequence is TGTGCCAGCAGTTACGGGGACAGGGGGAACATTCAGTACTTC. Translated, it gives CASSYGDRGNIQYF.

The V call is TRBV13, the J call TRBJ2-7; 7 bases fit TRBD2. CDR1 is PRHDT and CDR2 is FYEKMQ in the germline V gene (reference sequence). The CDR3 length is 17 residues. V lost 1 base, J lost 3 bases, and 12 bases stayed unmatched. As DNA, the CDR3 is TGTGCCAGCAGCTTAGTTGGAGGGAGGGACCCCTTCTACGAGCAGTACTTC. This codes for CASSLVGGRDPFYEQYF.

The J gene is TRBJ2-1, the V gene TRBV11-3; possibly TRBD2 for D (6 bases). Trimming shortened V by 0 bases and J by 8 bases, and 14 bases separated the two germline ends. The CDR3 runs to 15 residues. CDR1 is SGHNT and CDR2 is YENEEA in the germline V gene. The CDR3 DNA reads TGTGCCAGCAGCTTAGAGGGGACTCAGGGCGATGAGCAGTTCTTC. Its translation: CASSLEGTQGDEQFF. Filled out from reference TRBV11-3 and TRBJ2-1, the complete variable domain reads EAGVVQSPRYKIIEKKQPVAFWCNPISGHNTLYWYLQNLGQGPELLIRYENEEAVDDSQLPKDRFSAERLKGVDSTLKIQPAELGDSAVYLCASSLEGTQGDEQFFGPGTRLTVL.

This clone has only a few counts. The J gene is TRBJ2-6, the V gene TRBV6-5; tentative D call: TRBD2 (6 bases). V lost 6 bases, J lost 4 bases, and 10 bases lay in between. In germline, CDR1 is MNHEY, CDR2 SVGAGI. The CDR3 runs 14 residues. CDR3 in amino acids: CASRIGSGANVLTF. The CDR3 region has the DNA TGTGCCAGCAGAATCGGGAGCGGGGCCAACGTCCTGACTTTC.

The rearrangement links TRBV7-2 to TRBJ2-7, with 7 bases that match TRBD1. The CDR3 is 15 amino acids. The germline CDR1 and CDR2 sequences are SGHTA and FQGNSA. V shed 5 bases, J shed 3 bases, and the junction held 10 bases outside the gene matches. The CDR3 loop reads CASSNTGAPRYEQYF. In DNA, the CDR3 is TGTGCCAGCAGCAACACAGGGGCCCCACGCTACGAGCAGTACTTC.

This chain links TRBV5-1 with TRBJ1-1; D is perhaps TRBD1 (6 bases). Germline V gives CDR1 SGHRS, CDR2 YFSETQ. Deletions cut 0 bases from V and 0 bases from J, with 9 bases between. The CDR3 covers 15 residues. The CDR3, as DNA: TGCGCCAGCAGCTTGGACAGGGTCATGAACACTGAAGCTTTCTTT. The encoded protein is CASSLDRVMNTEAFF.